A selection of T cell receptor beta chains follows, all from one sample in a study of cytomegalovirus exposure and HLA in healthy donors. TCRdb keeps only in-frame clones here, not all; method: immunoSEQ multiplex PCR. The table shows roughly 120,000 clones, with around four fifths occurring only once. Material for sequencing was PBMCs. All receptors derive from a young man in good health and CMV-seronegative. The CDR3 runs from the conserved cysteine through the conserved F or W. D genes are given only for firm matches. Where a row states a size, it is once, few, many or the class of an expanded clone; other rows omit it.

cdr3_nt	cdr3_aa	clone_size	d_call	v_call	j_call
TGTGCCAGCAGCTTGGATTCTAGCGGGAGGGACTACGAGCAGTACTTC	CASSLDSSGRDYEQYF	.	TRBD2	TRBV5-6	TRBJ2-7
TGTGCCAGCAGCCTACGGGACAGGGGTTCACCCCTCCACTTT	CASSLRDRGSPLHF	.	TRBD1	TRBV5-6	TRBJ1-6
TGTGCCAGTAGTAACAGGGCAACGGCCAAAAACATTCAGTACTTC	CASSNRATAKNIQYF	.	.	TRBV19	TRBJ2-4
TGTGCCAGCAGCTTGGGATCGGACAGGTTGAACACTGAAGCTTTCTTT	CASSLGSDRLNTEAFF	.	TRBD1	TRBV7-6	TRBJ1-1
TGCAGTGCTAGACAGATCTATGGCTACACCTTC	CSARQIYGYTF	.	.	TRBV20-1	TRBJ1-2
TGCGCCAGCAGCTTGGGTGGACAGGGGGGTGAAAAACTGTTTTTT	CASSLGGQGGEKLFF	.	TRBD1	TRBV5-1	TRBJ1-4
TGTGCCAGCAGCTGGCGGGAAGCGCAGTATTTT	CASSWREAQYF	.	.	TRBV28	TRBJ2-3
TGTGCCAGCAGTAAGGCGGGAGGCGGTTACAATGAGCAGTTCTTC	CASSKAGGGYNEQFF	.	TRBD2	TRBV28	TRBJ2-1
TGCGCCAGCAGCTCCCACTCGACCGGGGTGCTAAGCCACTACAATGAGCAGTTCTTC	CASSSHSTGVLSHYNEQFF	.	.	TRBV5-1	TRBJ2-1
TGTGCCAGCAGCTTGGGTTCGGCGGTTACCTACGAGCAGTACTTC	CASSLGSAVTYEQYF	.	.	TRBV5-6	TRBJ2-7
TGTGCCAGCAGTCCGGGACTAGCGGTTTCCTACAATGAGCAGTTCTTC	CASSPGLAVSYNEQFF	.	TRBD2	TRBV6-6	TRBJ2-1
TGCGCCAGCAGCTTGGAGGGGACAGGGGGTTACATTCAGTACTTC	CASSLEGTGGYIQYF	.	TRBD1	TRBV5-1	TRBJ2-4
TGTGCCAGCAGTGGCGACAGGGCTAAGAACACTGAAGCTTTCTTT	CASSGDRAKNTEAFF	.	TRBD1	TRBV6-5	TRBJ1-1
TGCAGCAAGACAGGCGACAGGGGGAACAATGAGCAGTTCTTC	CSKTGDRGNNEQFF	.	TRBD1	TRBV29-1	TRBJ2-1
TGTGCCAGCAGCGTATCTAGTCTTGAGACCCAGTACTTC	CASSVSSLETQYF	.	.	TRBV9	TRBJ2-5
TGTGCCAGCAGCTTAAGGCTCGGACTAGGATCCTACGAGCAGTACTTC	CASSLRLGLGSYEQYF	.	TRBD2	TRBV11-2	TRBJ2-7
TGTGCCAGCAGTTACTTGGGACTAGCGGGAAAGCAGTACTTC	CASSYLGLAGKQYF	.	TRBD2	TRBV7-9	TRBJ2-7
TGTGCCAGCAGCTTGTGGGGGCACTTGAACACTGAAGCTTTCTTT	CASSLWGHLNTEAFF	.	.	TRBV5-6	TRBJ1-1
TGTGCCAGCAGCTACAGGGGGAAGGCAACTAATGAAAAACTGTTTTTT	CASSYRGKATNEKLFF	.	TRBD1	TRBV7-2	TRBJ1-4
TGTGCCAGCAGTGAATGGCATCAGGGAGGGTCAGACAATGAGCAGTTCTTC	CASSEWHQGGSDNEQFF	.	TRBD2	TRBV25-1	TRBJ2-1
TGTGCCAGCAGTTACTCTCAGGGTGGAGAGACCCAGTACTTC	CASSYSQGGETQYF	.	.	TRBV6-5	TRBJ2-5
TGCAGCGTCGCCACGACAGGGACAAATGAAAAACTGTTTTTT	CSVATTGTNEKLFF	.	TRBD1	TRBV29-1	TRBJ1-4
TGTGCCAGCAGCTTATTCCCGGGACAGGGGCGGAATTCACCCCTCCACTTT	CASSLFPGQGRNSPLHF	once	TRBD1	TRBV11-2	TRBJ1-6
TGCAGTGCTAGTTCCGGGAATGGCTACACCTTC	CSASSGNGYTF	.	.	TRBV20-1	TRBJ1-2
TGTGCCAGCAGCCTTCTGGGCCGCGAGCAGTACTTC	CASSLLGREQYF	.	.	TRBV5-6	TRBJ2-7
TGTGCCAGCAGCGTAGGGTCGACTTACGAGCAGTACTTC	CASSVGSTYEQYF	.	.	TRBV9	TRBJ2-7
TGTGCCAGCAGCTTGGGAGGGAAGGGTCGCGAAAAACTGTTTTTT	CASSLGGKGREKLFF	.	.	TRBV5-4	TRBJ1-4
TGTGCCAGCACCTCAGGTCAGGGGCGGACGACAGATACGCAGTATTTT	CASTSGQGRTTDTQYF	few	.	TRBV5-4	TRBJ2-3
TGCGCCAGCAGCTTGGAGGCGGGAATCAATGAGCAGTTCTTC	CASSLEAGINEQFF	few	.	TRBV5-1	TRBJ2-1
TGCGCCAGCAGCCTACCGACAGGGGTTGGAAACACCATATATTTT	CASSLPTGVGNTIYF	.	TRBD1	TRBV4-1	TRBJ1-3
TGTGCCAGCAGCCTTAAGGGGCTTCACCCCTACGAGCAGTACTTC	CASSLKGLHPYEQYF	.	.	TRBV28	TRBJ2-7
TGTGCCAGCAGTTCGCGACAGGGGTCCTCACCCCTCCACTTT	CASSSRQGSSPLHF	.	TRBD1	TRBV28	TRBJ1-6
TGTGCCAGCAGTTTTTCAGTTGGGACAGCCTACAATGAGCAGTTCTTC	CASSFSVGTAYNEQFF	once	TRBD1	TRBV28	TRBJ2-1
TGTGCCACCAGTATTGGGGCCCGAACTAATGAAAAACTGTTTTTT	CATSIGARTNEKLFF	.	.	TRBV5-8	TRBJ1-4
TGTGCCAGCAGCTTATTGGACAGGGAGTTGAATCAGCCCCAGCATTTT	CASSLLDRELNQPQHF	once	TRBD1	TRBV7-9	TRBJ1-5
TGTGCCAGCAGTTCAGAGACAGTGAACACTGAAGCTTTCTTT	CASSSETVNTEAFF	.	.	TRBV6-5	TRBJ1-1
TGCGCCAGCAGCTTGGTTCCCCCGCTAGGTGAGCAGTTCTTC	CASSLVPPLGEQFF	.	.	TRBV5-1	TRBJ2-1
TGCGCCAGCAGCTTGGCCTGGGGGCGGGAGACCCAGTACTTC	CASSLAWGRETQYF	.	.	TRBV5-1	TRBJ2-5
TGTGCCAGCAGTGTAACAGGGGGGAACACCGGGGAGCTGTTTTTT	CASSVTGGNTGELFF	few	TRBD1	TRBV2	TRBJ2-2
TGTGCCAGTAGTACGTGGAGCGCGGAGACCCAGTACTTC	CASSTWSAETQYF	.	.	TRBV19	TRBJ2-5
TGTGCCAGCAGGCCCAGCGGAGGCCTGAGGGAAAAACTGTTTTTT	CASRPSGGLREKLFF	.	.	TRBV28	TRBJ1-4
TGCGCCAGCAGCTCACAGGGGACCGGGGAGCTGTTTTTT	CASSSQGTGELFF	few	TRBD1	TRBV5-1	TRBJ2-2